Listed below are T cell receptor beta chains from one sample, sequenced in a study of blood T cell repertoires in COVID-19. Measured with immunoSEQ multiplex PCR; TCRdb has only the in-frame clones, and not every one. This sample carries 110,000 or so clones, approximately 84% of them seen once, and the ten largest clones take 5.5% to 8%. Sequenced input: peripheral blood. The receptor set was obtained from a woman aged 50 to 60 with acute or convalescent COVID-19. The CDR3 runs from the conserved cysteine through the conserved F or W. A D gene is named only where the DNA matches it firmly. Clone size appears in some rows only: once, few, many, or a class for an expanded clone.

CDR3 protein: CASSPSVAASYEQYF; CDR3 DNA: TGTGCCAGCTCACCAAGCGTGGCGGCGTCCTACGAGCAGTACTTC; clone size: -; D gene: -; CDR3 length: 15; V gene: TRBV18; J gene: TRBJ2-7
CDR3 protein: CASSQVAYEQYF; CDR3 DNA: TGTGCCAGCAGCCAAGTCGCCTACGAGCAGTACTTC; clone size: -; D gene: -; CDR3 length: 12; V gene: TRBV3-1/TRBV3-2; J gene: TRBJ2-7
CDR3 protein: CASSPTVTTDTQYF; CDR3 DNA: TGTGCCAGCAGCCCGACTGTGACTACAGATACGCAGTATTTT; clone size: -; D gene: -; CDR3 length: 14; V gene: TRBV6-5; J gene: TRBJ2-3
CDR3 protein: CAWGRDRINEQFF; CDR3 DNA: TGTGCCTGGGGTCGGGACAGAATAAATGAGCAGTTCTTC; clone size: -; D gene: TRBD1; CDR3 length: 13; V gene: TRBV30; J gene: TRBJ2-1
CDR3 protein: CASSLDINQPQHF; CDR3 DNA: TGCGCCAGCAGCTTGGACATCAATCAGCCCCAGCATTTT; clone size: -; D gene: -; CDR3 length: 13; V gene: TRBV5-1; J gene: TRBJ1-5
CDR3 protein: CASSLEDKRRNQPQHF; CDR3 DNA: TGTGCCAGCAGCTTAGAAGACAAGAGGAGGAATCAGCCCCAGCATTTT; clone size: -; D gene: -; CDR3 length: 16; V gene: TRBV7-8; J gene: TRBJ1-5
CDR3 protein: CASSRVPGQNSNQPQHF; CDR3 DNA: TGTGCCAGCTCACGCGTTCCGGGACAGAATAGCAATCAGCCCCAGCATTTT; clone size: -; D gene: TRBD1; CDR3 length: 17; V gene: TRBV18; J gene: TRBJ1-5
CDR3 protein: CASSLSNQRYEQYF; CDR3 DNA: TGTGCCAGCAGTTTAAGCAATCAGAGGTACGAGCAGTACTTC; clone size: -; D gene: -; CDR3 length: 14; V gene: TRBV28; J gene: TRBJ2-7
CDR3 protein: CASSDIGTGPGKAGYTF; CDR3 DNA: TGTGCCAGCAGTGACATAGGGACAGGTCCCGGTAAGGCTGGCTACACCTTC; clone size: -; D gene: TRBD1; CDR3 length: 17; V gene: TRBV25-1; J gene: TRBJ1-2
CDR3 protein: CASSPGGSSTGELFF; CDR3 DNA: TGTGCCAGCAGCCCAGGGGGTTCTAGCACCGGGGAGCTGTTTTTT; clone size: -; D gene: TRBD1; CDR3 length: 15; V gene: TRBV6-6; J gene: TRBJ2-2
CDR3 protein: CASSARLAGGTYEQYF; CDR3 DNA: TGCGCCAGCAGCGCACGACTAGCGGGGGGGACCTACGAGCAGTACTTC; clone size: -; D gene: TRBD2; CDR3 length: 16; V gene: TRBV5-1; J gene: TRBJ2-7
CDR3 protein: CASQPMRGQELFF; CDR3 DNA: TGTGCCAGCCAACCCATGAGGGGGCAGGAGCTGTTTTTT; clone size: -; D gene: TRBD1; CDR3 length: 13; V gene: TRBV7-2; J gene: TRBJ2-2
CDR3 protein: CASSLTAGLRGETQYF; CDR3 DNA: TGTGCCAGCAGCTTAACTGCGGGCCTCAGGGGGGAGACCCAGTACTTC; clone size: once; D gene: TRBD1; CDR3 length: 16; V gene: TRBV7-6; J gene: TRBJ2-5
CDR3 protein: CASSSPWGAGAVDTQYF; CDR3 DNA: TGTGCCAGCAGTTCCCCCTGGGGAGCGGGGGCCGTAGATACGCAGTATTTT; clone size: -; D gene: TRBD2; CDR3 length: 17; V gene: TRBV27; J gene: TRBJ2-3
CDR3 protein: CASSIGRRRSTNEKLFF; CDR3 DNA: TGTGCCAGTAGTATAGGTCGGCGGAGATCGACTAATGAAAAACTGTTTTTT; clone size: -; D gene: -; CDR3 length: 17; V gene: TRBV19; J gene: TRBJ1-4
CDR3 protein: CASRAGTGVSPLHF; CDR3 DNA: TGTGCCAGCAGGGCCGGGACAGGGGTTTCACCCCTCCACTTT; clone size: -; D gene: TRBD1; CDR3 length: 14; V gene: TRBV3-1/TRBV3-2; J gene: TRBJ1-6
CDR3 protein: CASSLAATGGKVTEAFF; CDR3 DNA: TGTGCCAGCAGCTTAGCAGCGACAGGGGGCAAGGTGACTGAAGCTTTCTTT; clone size: once; D gene: TRBD1; CDR3 length: 17; V gene: TRBV7-8; J gene: TRBJ1-1
CDR3 protein: CASSPLFVSYEQYF; CDR3 DNA: TGTGCCAGCAGCCCCCTCTTTGTCTCCTACGAGCAGTACTTC; clone size: -; D gene: -; CDR3 length: 14; V gene: TRBV7-2; J gene: TRBJ2-7
CDR3 protein: CAWSVGGDGELFF; CDR3 DNA: TGTGCCTGGAGTGTCGGGGGTGACGGGGAGCTGTTTTTT; clone size: -; D gene: -; CDR3 length: 13; V gene: TRBV30; J gene: TRBJ2-2
CDR3 protein: CASSEGGAGERYTF; CDR3 DNA: TGTGCCAGCAGTGAAGGAGGGGCAGGGGAGAGATACACCTTC; clone size: -; D gene: -; CDR3 length: 14; V gene: TRBV6-1; J gene: TRBJ1-2
CDR3 protein: CASSLDGQPNEKLFF; CDR3 DNA: TGTGCCAGCAGCTTAGACGGACAGCCTAATGAAAAACTGTTTTTT; clone size: few; D gene: -; CDR3 length: 15; V gene: TRBV7-2; J gene: TRBJ1-4
CDR3 protein: CASSFLAGASGANVLTF; CDR3 DNA: TGTGCCAGCAGTTTCCTAGCGGGGGCCTCTGGGGCCAACGTCCTGACTTTC; clone size: -; D gene: TRBD2; CDR3 length: 17; V gene: TRBV2; J gene: TRBJ2-6
CDR3 protein: CASSSTTYNSPLHF; CDR3 DNA: TGCGCCAGCAGCTCCACCACTTATAATTCACCCCTCCACTTT; clone size: -; D gene: -; CDR3 length: 14; V gene: TRBV5-1; J gene: TRBJ1-6
CDR3 protein: CASMDGWGDEKLFF; CDR3 DNA: TGTGCCAGCATGGATGGGTGGGGGGATGAAAAACTGTTTTTT; clone size: -; D gene: -; CDR3 length: 14; V gene: TRBV6-5; J gene: TRBJ1-4